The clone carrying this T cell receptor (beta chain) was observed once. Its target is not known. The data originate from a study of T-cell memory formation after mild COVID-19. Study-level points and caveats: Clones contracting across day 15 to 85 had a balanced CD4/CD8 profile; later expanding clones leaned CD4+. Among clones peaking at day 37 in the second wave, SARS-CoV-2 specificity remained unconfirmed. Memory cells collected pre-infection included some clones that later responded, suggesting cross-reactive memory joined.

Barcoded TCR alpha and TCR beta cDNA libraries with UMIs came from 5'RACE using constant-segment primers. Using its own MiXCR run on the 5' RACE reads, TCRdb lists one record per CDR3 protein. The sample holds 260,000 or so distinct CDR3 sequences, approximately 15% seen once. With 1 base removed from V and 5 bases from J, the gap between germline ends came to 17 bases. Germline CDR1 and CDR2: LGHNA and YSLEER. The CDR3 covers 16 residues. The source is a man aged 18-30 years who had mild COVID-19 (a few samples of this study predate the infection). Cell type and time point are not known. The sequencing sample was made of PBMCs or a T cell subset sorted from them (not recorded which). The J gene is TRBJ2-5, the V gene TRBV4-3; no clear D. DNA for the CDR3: TGCGCCAGCAGCCAAGGTTTCAGCAGACCGGGCGAGACCCAGTACTTC. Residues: CASSQGFSRPGETQYF.